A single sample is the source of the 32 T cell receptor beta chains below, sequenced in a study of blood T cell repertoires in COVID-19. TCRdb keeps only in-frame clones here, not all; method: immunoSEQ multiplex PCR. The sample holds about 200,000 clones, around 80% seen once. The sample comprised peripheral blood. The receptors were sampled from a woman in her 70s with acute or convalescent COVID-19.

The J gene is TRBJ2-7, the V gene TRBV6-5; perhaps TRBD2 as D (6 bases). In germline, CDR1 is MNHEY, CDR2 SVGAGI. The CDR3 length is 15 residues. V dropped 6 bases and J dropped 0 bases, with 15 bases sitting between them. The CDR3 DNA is TGTGCCAGCAGAGCGGACTACTCGAGCTCCTACGAGCAGTACTTC. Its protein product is CASRADYSSSYEQYF.

CDR3 in amino acids: CASSYSPGRPEQYF. CDR3 in DNA: TGTGCCAGCAGTTACTCGCCAGGCAGGCCCGAGCAGTACTTC. The J gene is TRBJ2-7, the V gene TRBV6-5; D remains unclear. Trimming removed 0 bases at V and 6 bases at J, with 12 bases between. CDR1 and CDR2 (germline): MNHEY, SVGAGI. CDR3 length: 14 residues.

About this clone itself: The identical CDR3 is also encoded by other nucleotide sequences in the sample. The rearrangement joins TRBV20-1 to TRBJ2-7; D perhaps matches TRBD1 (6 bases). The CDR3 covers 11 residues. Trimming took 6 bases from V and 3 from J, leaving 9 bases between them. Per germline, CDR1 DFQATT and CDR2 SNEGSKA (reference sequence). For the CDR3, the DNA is TGCAGTGCCCGGGACAACTACGAGCAGTACTTC. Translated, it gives CSARDNYEQYF.

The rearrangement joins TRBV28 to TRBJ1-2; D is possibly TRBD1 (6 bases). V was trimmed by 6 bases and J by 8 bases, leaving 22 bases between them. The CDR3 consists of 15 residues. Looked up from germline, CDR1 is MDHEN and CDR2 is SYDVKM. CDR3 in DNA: TGTGCCAGCAGACCTCGTTCGGGGGGGGCTGGCGGCTACACCTTC. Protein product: CASRPRSGGAGGYTF.

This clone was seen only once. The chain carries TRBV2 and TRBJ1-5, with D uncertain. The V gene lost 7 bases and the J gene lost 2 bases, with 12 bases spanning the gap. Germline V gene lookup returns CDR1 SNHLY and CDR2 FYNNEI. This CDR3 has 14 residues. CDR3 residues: CASMDSRGNQPQHF. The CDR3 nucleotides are TGTGCCAGCATGGATTCACGGGGCAATCAGCCCCAGCATTTT.

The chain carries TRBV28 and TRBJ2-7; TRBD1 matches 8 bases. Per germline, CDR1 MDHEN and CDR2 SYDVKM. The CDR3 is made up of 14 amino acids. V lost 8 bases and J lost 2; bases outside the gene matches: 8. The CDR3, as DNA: TGTGCCAGCGGAAGAGACAGGGGAACCTACGAGCAGTACTTC. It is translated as CASGRDRGTYEQYF.

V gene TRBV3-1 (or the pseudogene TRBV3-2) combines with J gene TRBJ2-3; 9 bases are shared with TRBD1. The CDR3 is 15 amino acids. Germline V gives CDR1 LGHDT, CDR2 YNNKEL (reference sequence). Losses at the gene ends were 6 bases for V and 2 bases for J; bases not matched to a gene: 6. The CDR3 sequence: CASREQGAITDTQYF. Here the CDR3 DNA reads TGTGCCAGCAGGGAACAGGGGGCAATCACAGATACGCAGTATTTT.

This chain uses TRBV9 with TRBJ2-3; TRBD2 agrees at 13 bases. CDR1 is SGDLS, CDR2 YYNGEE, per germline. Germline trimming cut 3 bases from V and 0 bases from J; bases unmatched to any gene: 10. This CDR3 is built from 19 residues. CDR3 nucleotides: TGTGCCAGCAGCGCCGTCCCGGGACTAGCGGGATCCAGCACAGATACGCAGTATTTT. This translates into CASSAVPGLAGSSTDTQYF.

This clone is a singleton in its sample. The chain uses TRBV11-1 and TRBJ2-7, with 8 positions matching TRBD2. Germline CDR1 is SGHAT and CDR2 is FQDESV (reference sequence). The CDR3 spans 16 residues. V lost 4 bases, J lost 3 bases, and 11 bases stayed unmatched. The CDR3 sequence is CASSSSRGRGGYEQYF. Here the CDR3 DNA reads TGTGCCAGCAGCTCAAGCAGGGGCCGGGGGGGCTACGAGCAGTACTTC.

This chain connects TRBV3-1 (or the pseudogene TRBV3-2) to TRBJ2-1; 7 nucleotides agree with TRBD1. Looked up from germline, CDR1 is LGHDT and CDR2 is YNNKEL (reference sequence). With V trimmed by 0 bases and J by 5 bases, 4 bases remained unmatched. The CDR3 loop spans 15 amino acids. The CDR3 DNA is TGTGCCAGCAGCCAAGATAACAGGGGCAACAATGAGCAGTTCTTC. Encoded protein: CASSQDNRGNNEQFF.

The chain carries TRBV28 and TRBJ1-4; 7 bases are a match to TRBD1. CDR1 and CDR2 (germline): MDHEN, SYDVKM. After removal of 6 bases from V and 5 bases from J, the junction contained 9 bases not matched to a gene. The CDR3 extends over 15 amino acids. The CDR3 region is CASRLQGQSNEKLFF. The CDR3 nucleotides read TGTGCCAGCAGGCTCCAGGGACAGTCAAATGAAAAACTGTTTTTT.

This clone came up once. For the CDR3, the DNA is TGTGCCAGCAGAACGGGACTAGCGGGAGCGAAGACCCAGTACTTC. Amino acid sequence: CASRTGLAGAKTQYF. V and J are TRBV6-6 and TRBJ2-5, with 14 nucleotides matching TRBD2. CDR1 and CDR2 (germline): MNHNY, SVGAGI (reference sequence). The CDR3 is 15 residues long. Germline trimming cut 6 bases from V and 6 bases from J; bases unmatched to any gene: 6.

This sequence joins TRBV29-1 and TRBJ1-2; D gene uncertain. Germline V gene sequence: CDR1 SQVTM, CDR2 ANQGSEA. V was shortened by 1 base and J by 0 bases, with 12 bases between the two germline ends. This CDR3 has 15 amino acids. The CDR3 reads CSVEGLLRPNYGYTF. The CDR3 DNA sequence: TGCAGCGTTGAAGGGTTGCTCAGGCCTAACTATGGCTACACCTTC.

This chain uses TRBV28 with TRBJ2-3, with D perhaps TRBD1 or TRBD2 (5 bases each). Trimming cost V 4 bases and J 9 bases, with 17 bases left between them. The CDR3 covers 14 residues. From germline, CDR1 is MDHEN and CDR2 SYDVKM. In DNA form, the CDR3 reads TGTGCCAGCAGTTCATGGGGGTTAGAGGGAACGCAGTATTTT. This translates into CASSSWGLEGTQYF.

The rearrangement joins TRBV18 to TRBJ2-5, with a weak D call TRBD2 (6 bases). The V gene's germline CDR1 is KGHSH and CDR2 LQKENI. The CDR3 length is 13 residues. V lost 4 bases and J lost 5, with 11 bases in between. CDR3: CASSRGVGETQYF. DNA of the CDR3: TGTGCCAGCTCACGGGGGGTTGGCGAGACCCAGTACTTC.

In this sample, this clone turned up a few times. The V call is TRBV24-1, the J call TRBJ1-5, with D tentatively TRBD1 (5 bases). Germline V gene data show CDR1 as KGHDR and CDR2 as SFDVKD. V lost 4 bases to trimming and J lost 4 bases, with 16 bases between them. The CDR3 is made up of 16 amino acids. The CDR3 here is CATSDPGAGLNQPQHF. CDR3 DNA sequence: TGTGCCACCAGTGACCCTGGGGCAGGGTTAAATCAGCCCCAGCATTTT.

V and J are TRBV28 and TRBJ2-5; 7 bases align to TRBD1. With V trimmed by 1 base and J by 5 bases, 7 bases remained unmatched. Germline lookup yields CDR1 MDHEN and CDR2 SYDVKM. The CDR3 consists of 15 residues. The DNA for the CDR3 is TGTGCCAGCAGTTTATTGCAGGGGGACGGGGAGACCCAGTACTTC. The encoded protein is CASSLLQGDGETQYF. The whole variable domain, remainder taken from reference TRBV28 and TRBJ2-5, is DVKVTQSSRYLVKRTGEKVFLECVQDMDHENMFWYRQDPGLGLRLIYFSYDVKMKEKGDIPEGYSVSREKKERFSLILESASTNQTSMYLCASSLLQGDGETQYFGPGTRLLVL.

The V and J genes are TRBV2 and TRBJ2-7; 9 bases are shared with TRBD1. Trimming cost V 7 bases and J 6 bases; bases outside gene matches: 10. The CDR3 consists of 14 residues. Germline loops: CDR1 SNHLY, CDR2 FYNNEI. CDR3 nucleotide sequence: TGTGCCAGCATGAGGGACAGGGTGCTGCTCGAGCAGTACTTC. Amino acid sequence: CASMRDRVLLEQYF.

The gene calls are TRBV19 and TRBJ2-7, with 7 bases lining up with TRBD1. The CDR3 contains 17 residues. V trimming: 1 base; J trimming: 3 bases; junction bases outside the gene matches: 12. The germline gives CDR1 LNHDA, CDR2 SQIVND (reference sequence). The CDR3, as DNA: TGTGCCAGTAGTATAGCAGCAACCGGGACAGCCCTCTACGAGCAGTACTTC. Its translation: CASSIAATGTALYEQYF.

The CDR3 region has the DNA TGTGCCAGCACCAAACAGGGAGTACAAGAGACCCAGTACTTC. It encodes CASTKQGVQETQYF. The chain links TRBV28 to TRBJ2-5, with D possibly being TRBD1 (6 bases). The CDR3 length is 14 residues. V was cut by 7 bases and J by 2 bases, with 14 bases left in between. CDR1 MDHEN and CDR2 SYDVKM come from the germline V gene.

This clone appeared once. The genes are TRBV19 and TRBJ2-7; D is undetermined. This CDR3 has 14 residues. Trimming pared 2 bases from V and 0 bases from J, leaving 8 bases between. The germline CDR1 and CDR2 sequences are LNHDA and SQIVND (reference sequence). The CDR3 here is CASSIQGVSYEQYF. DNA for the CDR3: TGTGCCAGTAGTATACAAGGAGTCTCCTACGAGCAGTACTTC.

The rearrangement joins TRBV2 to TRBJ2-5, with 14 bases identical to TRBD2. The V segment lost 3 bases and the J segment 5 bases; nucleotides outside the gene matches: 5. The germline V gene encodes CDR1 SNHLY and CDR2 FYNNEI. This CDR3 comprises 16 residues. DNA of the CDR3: TGTGCCAGCAGTGACCAGACTAGCGGGAGGGATGAGACCCAGTACTTC. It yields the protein CASSDQTSGRDETQYF.

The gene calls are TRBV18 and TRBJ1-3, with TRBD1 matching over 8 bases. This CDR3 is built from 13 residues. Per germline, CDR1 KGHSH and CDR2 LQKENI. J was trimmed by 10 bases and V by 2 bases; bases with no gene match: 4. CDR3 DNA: TGTGCCAGCTCACCAGGACAGGGTGAAACCATATATTTT. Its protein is CASSPGQGETIYF.

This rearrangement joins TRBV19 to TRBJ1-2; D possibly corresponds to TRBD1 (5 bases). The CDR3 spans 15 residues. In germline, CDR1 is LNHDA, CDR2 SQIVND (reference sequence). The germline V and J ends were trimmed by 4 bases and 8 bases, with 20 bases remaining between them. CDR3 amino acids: CASSSAGTGEMGYTF. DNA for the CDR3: TGTGCCAGTAGTAGCGCCGGGACGGGGGAAATGGGCTACACCTTC.

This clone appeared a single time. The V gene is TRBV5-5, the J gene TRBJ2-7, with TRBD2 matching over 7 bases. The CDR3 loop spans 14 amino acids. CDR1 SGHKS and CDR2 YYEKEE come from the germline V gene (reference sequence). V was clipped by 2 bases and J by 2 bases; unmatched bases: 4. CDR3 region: CASSFGRGPYEQYF. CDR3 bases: TGTGCCAGCAGCTTTGGGAGGGGCCCCTACGAGCAGTACTTC.

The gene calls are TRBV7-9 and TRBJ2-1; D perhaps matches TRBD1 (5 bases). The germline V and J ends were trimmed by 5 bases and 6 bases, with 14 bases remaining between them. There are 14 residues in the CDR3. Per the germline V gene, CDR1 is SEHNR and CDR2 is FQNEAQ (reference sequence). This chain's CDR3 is CASSPQGIGNEQFF. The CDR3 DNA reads TGTGCCAGCAGCCCGCAGGGTATAGGCAATGAGCAGTTCTTC.

As DNA, the CDR3 is TGTGCCACCAGCAGACAAACCCTTGGTGTTAGCGAGCAGTACTTC. Amino acid sequence: CATSRQTLGVSEQYF. The chain carries TRBV15 and TRBJ2-7; D unresolved. V was trimmed by 2 bases and J by 6 bases, leaving 17 bases between them. Germline V gives CDR1 LNHNV, CDR2 YYDKDF (reference sequence). This CDR3 has 15 residues.

The chain's CDR3 is CASSLGLAEGRETQYF. CDR3 coding DNA: TGTGCCAGCAGCTTGGGACTAGCGGAGGGGAGAGAGACCCAGTACTTC. V usage is TRBV5-4 and J usage is TRBJ2-5, with 9 bases fitting TRBD2. Trimming at V came to 0 bases and at J to 4 bases, leaving 7 bases not matched to a gene. The CDR3 covers 16 residues. Germline CDR1 is SGHNT and CDR2 is YYREEE (reference sequence).

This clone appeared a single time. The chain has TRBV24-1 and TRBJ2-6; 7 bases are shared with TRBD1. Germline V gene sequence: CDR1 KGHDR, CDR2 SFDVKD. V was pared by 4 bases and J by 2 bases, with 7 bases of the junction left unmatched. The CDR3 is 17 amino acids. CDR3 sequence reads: CATSDPITGAGANVLTF. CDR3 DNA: TGTGCCACCAGTGACCCAATTACAGGGGCTGGGGCCAACGTCCTGACTTTC.

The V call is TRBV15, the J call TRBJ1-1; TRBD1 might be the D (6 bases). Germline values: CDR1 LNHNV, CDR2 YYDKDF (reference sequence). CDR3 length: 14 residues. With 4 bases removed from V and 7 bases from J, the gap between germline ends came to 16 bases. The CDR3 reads CATSTPWTEGEAFF. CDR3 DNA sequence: TGTGCCACCAGCACACCTTGGACAGAAGGTGAAGCTTTCTTT.

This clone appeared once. This CDR3 is CASSAGTGGGQPQHF. As DNA, the CDR3 is TGTGCCAGCAGCGCCGGGACAGGGGGCGGTCAGCCCCAGCATTTT. The chain is built from TRBV6-4 and TRBJ1-5, with 12 nucleotides matching TRBD1. The CDR3 loop spans 15 amino acids. V shed 6 bases and J 6 bases; nucleotides not matched to a gene: 6. CDR1 MRHNA and CDR2 SNTAGT come from the germline V gene.

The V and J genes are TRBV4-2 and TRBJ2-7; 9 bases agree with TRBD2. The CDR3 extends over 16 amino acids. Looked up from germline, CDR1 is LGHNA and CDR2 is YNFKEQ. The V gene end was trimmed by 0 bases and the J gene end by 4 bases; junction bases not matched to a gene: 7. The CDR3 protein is CASSQETSGLSYEQYF. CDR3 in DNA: TGTGCCAGCAGCCAAGAGACTAGCGGTCTTTCATACGAGCAGTACTTC.